This T cell receptor (beta chain) was identified during a study of blood T cell repertoires in COVID-19. This table comes from immunoSEQ multiplex PCR, and its TCRdb copy is limited to in-frame clones, with some not included. The data hold under 130,000 clones, with roughly 76% observed a single time. The CDR3 covers 14 residues. Per the germline V gene, CDR1 is MDHEN and CDR2 is SYDVKM. V lost 7 bases and J lost 4; bases outside the gene matches: 6. The specimen sequenced was peripheral blood. The V gene is TRBV28, the J gene TRBJ2-5; the match to TRBD1 covers 10 bases. The sequence was obtained from a woman aged 70 to 79 with acute or convalescent COVID-19. CDR3 in amino acids: CASIGQGGAETQYF. The CDR3 region has the DNA TGTGCCAGCATTGGACAGGGGGGTGCAGAGACCCAGTACTTC.